The 11 T cell receptor beta chains below come from one sample, sequenced in a study of cytomegalovirus exposure and HLA in healthy donors. The PCR contained 60 Vbeta and 13 Jbeta primers. Clones were read by immunoSEQ multiplex PCR, and TCRdb kept only the in-frame ones, dropping some. The data show about 77,000 clones, 70% to 80% seen once. Sequenced sample: PBMCs. The origin of the receptors is a man aged 40-49 years in good health and CMV-seronegative.

The gene calls are TRBV19 and TRBJ1-6, with TRBD1 identical over 10 bases. CDR3 length equals 17 residues. V shed 3 bases and J 0 bases; nucleotides not matched to a gene: 2. Per the germline V gene, CDR1 is LNHDA and CDR2 is SQIVND (reference sequence). In DNA, the CDR3 is TGTGCCAGTAGTATGGGACAGGGGAGCTCCTATAATTCACCCCTCCACTTT. Protein product: CASSMGQGSSYNSPLHF.

The CDR3 DNA sequence: TGCGCCAGCAGCTCGGTAGCGGGGATCTACGAGCAGTACTTC. It encodes CASSSVAGIYEQYF. This chain joins TRBV5-1 and TRBJ2-7; TRBD2 matches 8 bases. V shed 3 bases, J shed 3 bases, and the junction held 5 bases outside the gene matches. The V gene's germline CDR1 is SGHRS and CDR2 YFSETQ. The CDR3 totals 14 residues.

The chain uses TRBV7-6 and TRBJ2-5, with D possibly being TRBD1 (6 bases). Per germline, CDR1 SGHVS and CDR2 FNYEAQ. The CDR3 has 14 amino acids. V was clipped by 5 bases and J by 6 bases, with 16 bases between them. The CDR3 is CASSTDDRRKTQYF. The CDR3 region has the DNA TGTGCCAGCAGCACCGACGACAGGCGGAAGACCCAGTACTTC.

V usage is TRBV5-1 and J usage is TRBJ1-2; 12 positions match TRBD1. V lost 0 bases to trimming and J lost 14 bases; unmatched junction nucleotides: 5. The CDR3 extends over 13 amino acids. Germline V CDR1 and CDR2: SGHRS, YFSETQ. Here the CDR3 DNA reads TGCGCCAGCAGCTTGGAAGGGACAGGGGGCAGGACCTTC. Its translation: CASSLEGTGGRTF.

This rearrangement joins TRBV5-5 to TRBJ2-5, with TRBD1 matching over 8 bases. CDR1 and CDR2 from the germline V gene are SGHKS and YYEKEE (reference sequence). The CDR3 loop spans 14 amino acids. Germline trimming cut 5 bases from V and 2 bases from J; bases unmatched to any gene: 5. CDR3 region: CASRRTGPQETQYF. CDR3 in DNA: TGTGCCAGCAGGAGGACAGGGCCGCAAGAGACCCAGTACTTC.

This rearrangement joins TRBV5-1 to TRBJ2-2, with a weak D call TRBD1 (5 bases). From germline, CDR1 is SGHRS and CDR2 YFSETQ. The CDR3 totals 13 residues. Deletions cut 4 bases from V and 3 bases from J, with 7 bases between. CDR3 protein: CASSLQDTGELFF. The CDR3 DNA is TGCGCCAGCAGCCTACAGGACACCGGGGAGCTGTTTTTT.

This chain uses TRBV4-1 with TRBJ2-3; 10 nucleotides agree with TRBD2. CDR3 length equals 17 residues. Trimming cost V 4 bases and J 1 base; bases outside gene matches: 8. CDR1 and CDR2 from the germline V gene are MGHRA and YSYEKL. For the CDR3, the DNA is TGCGCCAGCAGCCGACTGTCCGGGACTAGCGGCACAGATACGCAGTATTTT. This encodes CASSRLSGTSGTDTQYF.

The chain joins TRBV18 to TRBJ1-5; TRBD1 is a possible D gene (6 bases). Trimming cost V 5 bases and J 2 bases, with 13 bases left between them. CDR1 KGHSH and CDR2 LQKENI come from the germline V gene. The CDR3 runs 15 residues. CDR3 nucleotides: TGTGCCAGCTCATCACAGGGAGTTGGCAATCAGCCCCAGCATTTT. This gives the protein CASSSQGVGNQPQHF.

The chain recombines TRBV19 with TRBJ1-6; the D gene is possibly TRBD1 (6 bases). CDR1 is LNHDA, CDR2 SQIVND, per germline (reference sequence). This CDR3 comprises 17 residues. Trimming pared 5 bases from V and 0 bases from J, leaving 14 bases between. CDR3 in DNA: TGTGCCAGTAGTGAAGGGGGAGTCCGCTCCTATAATTCACCCCTCCACTTT. Translation gives CASSEGGVRSYNSPLHF.

As to this clone: Other DNA sequences in the sample encode the same CDR3. The V and J genes are TRBV4-3 and TRBJ2-1, with 8 positions matching TRBD1. The CDR3 spans 15 residues. Germline V lookup: CDR1 LGHNA, CDR2 YSLEER. Trimming cost V 2 bases and J 4 bases; bases outside gene matches: 4. CDR3 nucleotides: TGCGCCAGCAGCCAACCAACAGGGGGGTACAATGAGCAGTTCTTC. Translation gives CASSQPTGGYNEQFF.

The rearrangement links TRBV7-3 to TRBJ2-3; 7 bases map to TRBD2. The germline V gene encodes CDR1 SGHTA and CDR2 FQGTGA. CDR3 length: 15 amino acids. Trimming cost V 4 bases and J 4 bases; bases outside gene matches: 8. DNA of the CDR3: TGTGCCAGCAGCTCCTCTCTAGGGAGGGCAGATACGCAGTATTTT. It encodes CASSSSLGRADTQYF.